This is a list of T cell receptor beta chains from one sample in a study of vaccination and CD4 T cells after COVID-19. A single record per CDR3 protein comes from TCRdb applying MiXCR to the PCR reads. The table lists 10,000 to 15,000 distinct CDR3 sequences, under 40% of them singletons. Their target antigens are unknown. The sequenced sample was cultured CD4+ T cells from blood. The origin of the receptors is a human donor with COVID-19. Each CDR3 is given with its conserved first and last residue. D genes are given only for firm matches. Size tells how often a clone was seen (once, few, many) or the class of an expanded clone, and some rows leave it out.

abundance	d_gene	v_gene	j_gene	CDR3nt	CDR3aa
-	TRBD2	TRBV20-1	TRBJ2-1	TGCAGTGCTGGGACTAGCGGGCGCTACAATGAGCAGTTCTTC	CSAGTSGRYNEQFF
few	TRBD2	TRBV11-3	TRBJ2-3	TGTGCCAGCAGCTTCTCCACTAGCGGCCTTAGCACAGATACGCAGTATTTT	CASSFSTSGLSTDTQYF
few	TRBD2	TRBV5-4	TRBJ2-5	TGTGCCAGCAGCTTGGCGGGGAGCGGGGGGACCCAGTACTTC	CASSLAGSGGTQYF
-	-	TRBV28	TRBJ2-7	TGTGCCAGCAACTTGGCCCCCGAGCAGTACTTC	CASNLAPEQYF
-	-	TRBV5-6	TRBJ2-2	TGTGCCAGCAGCTTGGAGGAGCGGACGAACACCGGGGAGCTGTTTTTT	CASSLEERTNTGELFF
-	-	TRBV5-6	TRBJ1-1	TGTGCCAGCAGCGCGACTGGGACCGCGAAGAACACTGAAGCTTTCTTT	CASSATGTAKNTEAFF
-	TRBD1	TRBV2	TRBJ1-5	TGTGCCAGCAGGTGGACAGGGAATCAGCCCCAGCATTTT	CASRWTGNQPQHF
few	-	TRBV7-9	TRBJ2-3	TGTGCCAGCAGCTCCTCTGGGCCCCCAGATACGCAGTATTTT	CASSSSGPPDTQYF
few	-	TRBV6-1	TRBJ2-7	TGTGCCAGCAGCCCCAATGTACGTGGGCAGTACTTC	CASSPNVRGQYF
-	-	TRBV7-2	TRBJ1-5	TGTGCCAGCAGCTTAGGGGGGGCTAACAATCAGCCCCAGCATTTT	CASSLGGANNQPQHF
-	-	TRBV20-1	TRBJ2-3	TGCAGTGCTAGTTACGCTGGGGGCACAGATACGCAGTATTTT	CSASYAGGTDTQYF
-	TRBD1	TRBV4-1	TRBJ1-2	TGCGCCAGCAGCCAAACAGGGGGCTATGGCTACACCTTC	CASSQTGGYGYTF
-	-	TRBV24-1	TRBJ2-2	TGTGCCACCTCACTTCGCGCTAACACCGGGGAGCTGTTTTTT	CATSLRANTGELFF
-	TRBD2	TRBV20-1	TRBJ2-3	TGCAGTGCTCCCTCGGGAGGACCAGGCACAGATACGCAGTATTTT	CSAPSGGPGTDTQYF
few	-	TRBV20-1	TRBJ1-6	TGCAGTGCTAGGCCGGGACAAACTAATTCACCCCTCCACTTT	CSARPGQTNSPLHF
-	-	TRBV10-3	TRBJ2-3	TGTGCCATCAGTGAGGGGGCAGATACGCAGTATTTT	CAISEGADTQYF
-	-	TRBV6-2/TRBV6-3	TRBJ2-7	TGTGCCAGCAGTCGGCCGCCCCACTCCCTCCACGAGCAGTACTTC	CASSRPPHSLHEQYF
-	-	TRBV6-5	TRBJ2-1	TGTGCCAGCAGTTCCCCGACTGACAATGAGCAGTTCTTC	CASSSPTDNEQFF
medium-sized	-	TRBV20-1	TRBJ1-2	TGCAGTGCTACACCCAACCATTATGGCTACACCTTC	CSATPNHYGYTF
-	TRBD1	TRBV7-2	TRBJ2-7	TGTGCCAGCAGCTTACCGGGACAGGGCGTTAACGAGCAGTACTTC	CASSLPGQGVNEQYF
-	-	TRBV6-1	TRBJ1-1	TGTGCCAGCAGTGAACAAAGCAGAACCTCTGAAGCTTTCTTT	CASSEQSRTSEAFF
few	TRBD2	TRBV24-1	TRBJ2-2	TGTGCCACCAGAGGGCTTAGCGGGGGAGTTGGTACCGGGGAGCTGTTTTTT	CATRGLSGGVGTGELFF
-	-	TRBV24-1	TRBJ2-3	TGTGCCACCAGTTCAGGGAGCACAGATACGCAGTATTTT	CATSSGSTDTQYF
few	-	TRBV19	TRBJ1-2	TGTGCCAGTAGTATTGACAGTAACTATGGCTACACCTTC	CASSIDSNYGYTF
medium-sized	-	TRBV15	TRBJ1-1	TGTGCCACCAGCAGAGCAGGACCAGGGAACACTGAAGCTTTCTTT	CATSRAGPGNTEAFF
few	-	TRBV5-4	TRBJ1-2	TGTGCCAGCAGTACGTGGTCGGCACCGAATGGCTACACCTTC	CASSTWSAPNGYTF
few	TRBD2	TRBV7-3	TRBJ2-3	TGTGCCAGCAGCTCGGGACTAGCGGGAACAGATACGCAGTATTTT	CASSSGLAGTDTQYF
-	-	TRBV6-2/TRBV6-3	TRBJ2-5	TGTGCCAGCAGTTCGGACTATTACCAAGAGACCCAGTACTTC	CASSSDYYQETQYF
few	-	TRBV27	TRBJ1-3	TGTGCCAGCAGTCCCACAGGGATTCCTGGAAACACCATATATTTT	CASSPTGIPGNTIYF
-	TRBD1	TRBV6-7	TRBJ1-3	TGTGCCAGCAGTTTTTCCGGGACAGGGTTCCCACGCACTGGAAACACCATATATTTT	CASSFSGTGFPRTGNTIYF
few	TRBD2	TRBV11-3	TRBJ2-2	TGTGCCAGCAGCCCCTTAGCGGGGGGGCATCCCACCGGGGAGCTGTTTTTT	CASSPLAGGHPTGELFF
-	-	TRBV7-2	TRBJ1-1	TGTGCCAGCAGCTTAGGGACGGAGACAGAAGCTTTCTTT	CASSLGTETEAFF
-	-	TRBV5-1	TRBJ2-7	TGCGCCAGCAGCTTCGGTTCCGACTCCTACGAGCAGTACTTC	CASSFGSDSYEQYF
few	-	TRBV20-1	TRBJ2-5	TGCAGTGCTAGAGATGATATGAAGGGGGAGACCCAGTACTTC	CSARDDMKGETQYF
-	-	TRBV5-6	TRBJ1-6	TGTGCCAGCAGTCCTACAGGGATAGATTCACCCCTCCACTTT	CASSPTGIDSPLHF
few	-	TRBV7-9	TRBJ1-1	TGTGCCAGCAGCTTTCGGGGTTGGGAGGACACTGAAGCTTTCTTT	CASSFRGWEDTEAFF
-	-	TRBV2	TRBJ2-2	TGTGCCAGCAGTGAGACAGTGAACACCGGGGAGCTGTTTTTT	CASSETVNTGELFF